Presented here are 27 T cell receptor beta chains from one specimen sequenced in a study of siplizumab effects on memory and regulatory T cells. The repertoire was sequenced with immunoSEQ multiplex PCR; TCRdb's copy has only in-frame clones and lacks some. The sample has over 85,000 clones, roughly 96% seen once. Material: naive CD4+ T cells sorted from blood. The receptors come from a human donor in good health.

The rearrangement links TRBV6-4 to TRBJ2-5; D gene unclear. Germline values: CDR1 MRHNA, CDR2 SNTAGT. This CDR3 has 14 amino acids. Trimming took 0 bases from V and 5 from J, leaving 10 bases between them. The CDR3 region is CASSDSNTPETQYF. CDR3 DNA sequence: TGTGCCAGCAGTGACTCGAATACCCCGGAGACCCAGTACTTC.

V is TRBV29-1 and J is TRBJ2-5, with TRBD2 matching over 10 bases. The CDR3 contains 13 residues. In germline, CDR1 is SQVTM, CDR2 ANQGSEA. Trimming removed 6 bases from V and 4 bases from J; junction bases left unmatched: 5. The CDR3 DNA is TGCAGCGTAAGAGCGGGGGGGCGAGAGACCCAGTACTTC. This sequence encodes CSVRAGGRETQYF.

This chain joins TRBV29-1 and TRBJ1-2, with 8 positions matching TRBD1. Trimming removed 3 bases from V and 4 bases from J; junction bases left unmatched: 4. The germline CDR1 and CDR2 sequences are SQVTM and ANQGSEA. This CDR3 spans 13 amino acids. The chain's CDR3 is CSVDTGTGYGYTF. In nucleotides, the CDR3 is TGCAGCGTTGATACCGGGACAGGCTATGGCTACACCTTC. Full variable domain (outside the CDR3, taken from reference TRBV29-1 and TRBJ1-2): SAVISQKPSRDICQRGTSLTIQCQVDSQVTMMFWYRQQPGQSLTLIATANQGSEATYESGFVIDKFPISRPNLTFSTLTVSNMSPEDSSIYLCSVDTGTGYGYTFGSGTRLTVV.

The chain recombines TRBV5-1 with TRBJ2-5, with 8 bases identical to TRBD1. The V segment lost 8 bases and the J segment 2 bases; nucleotides outside the gene matches: 8. CDR1 is SGHRS and CDR2 is YFSETQ in the germline V gene. The CDR3 totals 14 residues. As DNA, the CDR3 is TGCGCCAGTCGACAGGGGCAGGTGCAAGAGACCCAGTACTTC. This gives the protein CASRQGQVQETQYF.

The chain is built from TRBV18 and TRBJ1-5; a weak D match, TRBD1 (6 bases). Germline lookup yields CDR1 KGHSH and CDR2 LQKENI. This CDR3 region has 17 residues. Trimming stripped 2 bases from V and 0 bases from J, with 14 bases between. CDR3: CASSPIPPGASNQPQHF. CDR3 nucleotides: TGTGCCAGCTCACCAATCCCGCCGGGGGCTAGCAATCAGCCCCAGCATTTT.

The rearrangement uses TRBV11-2 and TRBJ2-5; D uncertain. The CDR3 extends over 15 amino acids. Germline lookup yields CDR1 SGHAT and CDR2 FQNNGV. With 1 base removed from V and 0 bases from J, the gap between germline ends came to 9 bases. CDR3 coding DNA: TGTGCCAGCAGCTTAGGGCAGGCGTACCAAGAGACCCAGTACTTC. Translating it yields CASSLGQAYQETQYF.

CDR3 region: CASSGQIPEQYF. In DNA form, the CDR3 reads TGTGCCAGCAGTGGACAGATTCCCGAGCAGTACTTC. The chain links TRBV6-1 to TRBJ2-7; perhaps TRBD1 as D (5 bases). The CDR3 length is 12 residues. Germline CDR1 MNHNS, CDR2 SASEGT. V was trimmed by 4 bases and J by 6 bases, leaving 10 bases between them.

The chain combines TRBV19 with TRBJ2-1, with 7 positions matching TRBD2. The CDR3 runs 13 residues. Per germline, CDR1 LNHDA and CDR2 SQIVND (reference sequence). J gave up 6 bases and V 10 bases, and 9 bases lay outside the gene matches. CDR3 sequence reads: CATRIGGGNEQFF. CDR3 DNA sequence: TGTGCCACGCGAATTGGGGGGGGCAATGAGCAGTTCTTC.

In this sample, this clone turned up once. The chain is built from TRBV6-5 and TRBJ2-1; no clear D. The CDR3 extends over 11 amino acids. Deletions cut 7 bases from V and 3 bases from J, with 4 bases between. The germline CDR1 and CDR2 sequences are MNHEY and SVGAGI. The CDR3 region is CASTHYNEQFF. Here the CDR3 DNA reads TGTGCCAGCACACACTACAATGAGCAGTTCTTC.

The chain recombines TRBV28 with TRBJ1-1; D not resolved. Per germline, CDR1 MDHEN and CDR2 SYDVKM. The CDR3 consists of 12 residues. V was pared by 3 bases and J by 10 bases, with 12 bases between. This CDR3 is CASSLRLGLAFF. The CDR3 nucleotides are TGTGCCAGCAGTTTGCGCCTGGGATTAGCTTTCTTT. Looking up the rest from reference TRBV28 and TRBJ1-1 gives the full variable domain: DVKVTQSSRYLVKRTGEKVFLECVQDMDHENMFWYRQDPGLGLRLIYFSYDVKMKEKGDIPEGYSVSREKKERFSLILESASTNQTSMYLCASSLRLGLAFFGQGTRLTVV.

This clone was seen just once. The chain has TRBV5-1 and TRBJ2-3; TRBD2 matches 8 bases. Germline V lookup: CDR1 SGHRS, CDR2 YFSETQ. The CDR3 runs 15 residues. V dropped 0 bases and J dropped 4; count of bases not matched to a gene: 4. The CDR3 region has the DNA TGCGCCAGCAGCTTGGTTGCGGGGGGACCAGATACGCAGTATTTT. This codes for CASSLVAGGPDTQYF.

The chain is built from TRBV18 and TRBJ1-1; maybe TRBD1 (6 bases). The V end lost 4 bases, the J end lost 0 bases, and 12 bases lay between the germline ends. This CDR3 has 15 residues. Looked up from germline, CDR1 is KGHSH and CDR2 is LQKENI. The CDR3 loop is CASSLGQPLNTEAFF. As DNA, the CDR3 is TGTGCCAGCTCACTTGGACAGCCCTTGAACACTGAAGCTTTCTTT.

Comments on this clone: This sample includes further DNA sequences coding for the same CDR3. The chain employs TRBV11-2 and TRBJ2-3; 7 bases match TRBD1. The germline V gene encodes CDR1 SGHAT and CDR2 FQNNGV. The V gene end was trimmed by 5 bases and the J gene end by 4 bases; junction bases not matched to a gene: 6. This CDR3 contains 14 residues. DNA for the CDR3: TGTGCCAGCAGCCTCGACAGGGTACCAGATACGCAGTATTTT. As protein: CASSLDRVPDTQYF.

The chain links TRBV9 to TRBJ1-5; D unresolved. This CDR3 is built from 13 residues. Germline CDR1 is SGDLS and CDR2 is YYNGEE. V gave up 7 bases and J gave up 1 base, with 9 bases separating them. The CDR3 spells CASGIGSNQPQHF. The CDR3 DNA reads TGTGCCAGCGGAATTGGGAGCAATCAGCCCCAGCATTTT.

The J gene is TRBJ2-5, the V gene TRBV18; D call uncertain. The CDR3 has 13 residues. V dropped 6 bases and J dropped 2 bases, with 10 bases sitting between them. Germline V gene sequence: CDR1 KGHSH, CDR2 LQKENI. The CDR3 is CASSTSIQETQYF. CDR3 bases: TGTGCCAGCTCGACCAGCATACAAGAGACCCAGTACTTC.

The CDR3 spells CASSFKRGAYNEQFF. In DNA form, the CDR3 reads TGTGCCAGCAGCTTCAAGCGGGGGGCCTACAATGAGCAGTTCTTC. The genes are TRBV5-4 and TRBJ2-1; 9 nucleotides align to TRBD2. The CDR3 sequence is 15 residues long. Germline loops: CDR1 SGHNT, CDR2 YYREEE (reference sequence). Germline trimming cut 2 bases from V and 2 bases from J; bases unmatched to any gene: 2.

The gene calls are TRBV19 and TRBJ2-3; unclear D gene. Germline V gene data show CDR1 as LNHDA and CDR2 as SQIVND (reference sequence). Trimming removed 6 bases at V and 4 bases at J, with 11 bases between. The CDR3 is 13 residues long. The CDR3 nucleotides read TGTGCCAGTAGCGGAAGGGTCGCAGATACGCAGTATTTT. Translated: CASSGRVADTQYF.

This CDR3 is CARRMTGSYEQYF. As DNA, the CDR3 is TGTGCCAGAAGAATGACAGGCTCCTACGAGCAGTACTTC. The genes are TRBV2 and TRBJ2-7, with TRBD1 as a possible D gene (6 bases). The CDR3 loop spans 13 amino acids. Trimming removed 9 bases from V and 0 bases from J, with 12 bases in between. Germline CDR1 is SNHLY and CDR2 is FYNNEI.

The chain employs TRBV7-7 and TRBJ2-5; possibly TRBD2 for D (6 bases). V gave up 2 bases and J gave up 5 bases, with 15 bases separating them. In germline, CDR1 is SSHAT, CDR2 FNYEAQ (reference sequence). This CDR3 region has 15 residues. The CDR3 reads CASSLILGRRETQYF. The CDR3 DNA is TGTGCCAGCAGCTTAATTCTGGGGAGGAGGGAGACCCAGTACTTC.

V gene TRBV27 combines with J gene TRBJ2-7; TRBD1 might be the D (5 bases). The CDR3 has 15 amino acids. With 3 bases removed from V and 2 bases from J, the gap between germline ends came to 14 bases. Germline CDR1 reads MNHEY; CDR2 reads SMNVEV (reference sequence). The CDR3 loop reads CASSFGQGGTYEQYF. The CDR3 DNA follows: TGTGCCAGCAGTTTTGGGCAGGGTGGTACCTACGAGCAGTACTTC.

The chain links TRBV5-4 to TRBJ2-3; the match to TRBD1 covers 8 bases. Germline assignment: CDR1 SGHNT and CDR2 YYREEE (reference sequence). After removal of 3 bases from V and 2 bases from J, the junction contained 5 bases not matched to a gene. This CDR3 is 15 amino acids long. The CDR3 DNA reads TGTGCCAGCAGCTCGGGACAGGCCCCCACAGATACGCAGTATTTT. This sequence encodes CASSSGQAPTDTQYF.

The table lists this clone with a count of one. The chain couples TRBV30 to TRBJ2-5; D might be TRBD1 (7 bases). The CDR3 sequence is 13 residues long. The V gene lost 1 base and the J gene lost 5 bases, with 11 bases spanning the gap. Germline assignment: CDR1 GTSNPN and CDR2 SVGIG (reference sequence). The CDR3 coding sequence is TGTGCCTGGAGTGGGGCAGGGGGGGAGACCCAGTACTTC. Amino acids: CAWSGAGGETQYF.

This clone is a singleton in its sample. The V gene is TRBV6-6, the J gene TRBJ1-2, with TRBD1 matching 7 bases. Trimming removed 6 bases from V and 2 bases from J; junction bases left unmatched: 3. Per the germline V gene, CDR1 is MNHNY and CDR2 is SVGAGI (reference sequence). The CDR3 contains 13 residues. DNA for the CDR3: TGTGCCAGCAGCCTACAGGGGAACTATGGCTACACCTTC. It encodes CASSLQGNYGYTF.

CDR3 sequence: CASSGQGASNEQFF. The CDR3, as DNA: TGTGCCAGCAGCGGACAGGGGGCGAGCAATGAGCAGTTCTTC. The genes are TRBV2 and TRBJ2-1; 11 bases fit TRBD1. This CDR3 has 14 amino acids. Germline V gene sequence: CDR1 SNHLY, CDR2 FYNNEI. V shed 6 bases and J 6 bases; nucleotides not matched to a gene: 4.

Here the CDR3 reads CASGRGSGNTIYF. CDR3 bases: TGTGCCAGCGGGAGGGGCTCTGGAAACACCATATATTTT. The chain uses TRBV6-1 and TRBJ1-3, with D possibly being TRBD1 (5 bases). V was shortened by 8 bases and J by 0 bases, with 8 bases between the two germline ends. Germline CDR1 reads MNHNS; CDR2 reads SASEGT. The CDR3 sequence is 13 residues long.

This clone came up once. CDR3 in DNA: TGTGCCAGCAGTGAGGGTAGGGGTTATGGCTACACCTTC. It yields the protein CASSEGRGYGYTF. The rearrangement joins TRBV6-4 to TRBJ1-2; a possible D gene is TRBD1 (5 bases). Trimming took 3 bases from V and 5 from J, leaving 10 bases between them. Looked up from germline, CDR1 is MRHNA and CDR2 is SNTAGT. This CDR3 spans 13 amino acids.

V is TRBV21-1 and J is TRBJ2-7. TRBV21-1 is an annotated pseudogene. The CDR3 has 15 amino acids. CDR3 bases: TGTGCCAGCAGCGTCCAGGACGCTAACCCCTACGAGCAGTACTTC. Amino acids: CASSVQDANPYEQYF.